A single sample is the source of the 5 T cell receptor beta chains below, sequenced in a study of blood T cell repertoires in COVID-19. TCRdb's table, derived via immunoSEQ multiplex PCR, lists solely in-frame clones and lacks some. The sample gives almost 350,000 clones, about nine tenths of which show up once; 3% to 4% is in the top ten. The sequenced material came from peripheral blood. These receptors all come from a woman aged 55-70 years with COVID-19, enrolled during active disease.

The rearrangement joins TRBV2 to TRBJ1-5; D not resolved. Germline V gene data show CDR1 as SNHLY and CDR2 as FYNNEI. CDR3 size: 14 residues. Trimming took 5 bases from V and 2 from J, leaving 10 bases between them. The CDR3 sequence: CASSQTGRNQPQHF. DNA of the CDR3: TGTGCCAGCAGTCAGACTGGTCGCAATCAGCCCCAGCATTTT.

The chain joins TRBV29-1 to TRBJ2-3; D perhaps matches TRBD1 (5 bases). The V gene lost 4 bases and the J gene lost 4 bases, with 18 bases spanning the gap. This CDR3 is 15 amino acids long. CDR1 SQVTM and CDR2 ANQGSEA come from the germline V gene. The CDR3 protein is CSVGLQGRIADTQYF. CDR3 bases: TGCAGCGTTGGACTCCAGGGTAGGATCGCAGATACGCAGTATTTT.

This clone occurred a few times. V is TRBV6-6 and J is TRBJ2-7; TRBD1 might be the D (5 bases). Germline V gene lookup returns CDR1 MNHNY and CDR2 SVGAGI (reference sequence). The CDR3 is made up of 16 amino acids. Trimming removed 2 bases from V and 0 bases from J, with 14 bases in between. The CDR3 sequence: CASSYGTGHSSYEQYF. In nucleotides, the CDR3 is TGTGCCAGCAGTTACGGTACCGGACACTCCTCCTACGAGCAGTACTTC.

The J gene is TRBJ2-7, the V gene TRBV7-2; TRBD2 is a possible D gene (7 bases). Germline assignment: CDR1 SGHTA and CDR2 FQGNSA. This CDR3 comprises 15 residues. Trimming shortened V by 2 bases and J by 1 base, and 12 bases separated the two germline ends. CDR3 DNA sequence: TGTGCCAGCAGCTTATCCGCGGGGGCATCCTACGAGCAGTACTTC. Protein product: CASSLSAGASYEQYF. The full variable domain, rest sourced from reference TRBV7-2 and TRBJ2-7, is GAGVSQSPSNKVTEKGKDVELRCDPISGHTALYWYRQSLGQGLEFLIYFQGNSAPDKSGLPSDRFSAERTGGSVSTLTIQRTQQEDSAVYLCASSLSAGASYEQYFGPGTRLTVT.

The CDR3 DNA sequence: TGCGCCAGCAGCCAAGATGCTAGACCGGAGACCCAGTACTTC. Its protein product is CASSQDARPETQYF. The chain is built from TRBV4-1 and TRBJ2-5; D uncertain. Germline assignment: CDR1 MGHRA and CDR2 YSYEKL. The CDR3 runs 14 residues. The V end lost 0 bases, the J end lost 5 bases, and 10 bases lay between the germline ends.